This record looks at one T cell receptor (beta chain) sequence and its context. The antigen is undetermined. Trimming left V 7 bases short and J 0 bases short, with 16 bases between. The CDR3 length is 15 residues. Per the germline V gene, CDR1 is SGHDT and CDR2 is YYEEEE. The data belong to a study of graft-versus-host responses after intestinal transplantation. Study information: Following induction with anti-thymocyte globulin, all recipients were given tacrolimus and steroids for three to four years.

Study results and caveats: Allografts of patients with graft-donor T cell macrochimerism showed high graft-versus-host to host-versus-graft clone ratios. Recipient bone marrow held GvH clones, some seen earlier in ileum or blood.

Sequencing was performed with immunoSEQ multiplex PCR; in TCRdb, only in-frame clones are kept and a portion is missing. This table holds more than 100,000 clones, roughly 93% found once. The source material was unstimulated CD8+ T cells sorted from spleen or lymph node cells, sampled before intestinal transplant. This clonotype was sampled from a human donor who received an intestinal transplant. The J gene is TRBJ2-5, the V gene TRBV5-6, with a weak D call TRBD2 (7 bases). The CDR3 bases are TGTGCCAGCTCCGGGGAGGGGGAAGACCAAGAGACCCAGTACTTC. Its protein product is CASSGEGEDQETQYF. Based on the CDR3 plus reference TRBV5-6 and TRBJ2-5, the full variable domain is DAGVTQSPTHLIKTRGQQVTLRCSPKSGHDTVSWYQQALGQGPQFIFQYYEEEERQRGNFPDRFSGHQFPNYSSELNVNALLLGDSALYLCASSGEGEDQETQYFGPGTRLLVL.